The 17 T cell receptor beta chains given below trace back to one sample, sequenced in a study of CD8+CD57+ T cells in acquired aplastic anemia. Profiling of TCR beta VDJ combinations and CDR3 sequences used genomic DNA as template. A single record per CDR3 protein comes from TCRdb applying MiXCR to the reads. Here the sample spans some 180,000 distinct CDR3 sequences, 40% to 55% being singletons. Sequenced: sorted CD4+, CD8+, or CD8+CD57+ T cells (not recorded which) from PBMCs. These receptors were obtained from a human donor in good health.

The rearrangement links TRBV4-2 to TRBJ2-4; TRBD2 agrees at 7 bases. V dropped 0 bases and J dropped 9; count of bases not matched to a gene: 5. CDR1 LGHNA and CDR2 YNFKEQ come from the germline V gene. The CDR3 is made up of 14 amino acids. CDR3 nucleotide sequence: TGTGCCAGCAGCCAAGACGGGGGGATCGCCATTCAGTACTTC. Translated, it gives CASSQDGGIAIQYF.

The sample holds many counts of this clonotype. This chain links TRBV15 with TRBJ1-1; 7 bases align to TRBD1. The germline CDR1 and CDR2 sequences are LNHNV and YYDKDF (reference sequence). V was clipped by 3 bases and J by 4 bases; unmatched bases: 8. This CDR3 is built from 15 residues. The CDR3 spells CATSRIGGKVTEAFF. In DNA form, the CDR3 reads TGTGCCACCAGCAGGATAGGGGGCAAGGTCACTGAAGCTTTCTTT.

The chain links TRBV11-2 to TRBJ1-2; possible D gene TRBD1, 5 bases. Germline V gene sequence: CDR1 SGHAT, CDR2 FQNNGV. The CDR3 extends over 16 amino acids. Trimming left V 5 bases short and J 0 bases short, with 16 bases between. The CDR3 reads CASSTFTGAANYGYTF. CDR3 coding DNA: TGTGCCAGCAGCACCTTCACAGGTGCGGCTAACTATGGCTACACCTTC. Using reference TRBV11-2 and TRBJ1-2 for the parts outside the CDR3, the full variable domain is EAGVAQSPRYKIIEKRQSVAFWCNPISGHATLYWYQQILGQGPKLLIQFQNNGVVDDSQLPKDRFSAERLKGVDSTLKIQPAKLEDSAVYLCASSTFTGAANYGYTFGSGTRLTVV.

The rearrangement joins TRBV11-2 to TRBJ1-1; D gene unclear. CDR1 and CDR2 from the germline V gene are SGHAT and FQNNGV. This CDR3 contains 16 residues. V dropped 6 bases and J dropped 8 bases, with 25 bases sitting between them. The CDR3 sequence: CASRGLSGAGPREAFF. The CDR3 region has the DNA TGTGCCAGCAGGGGTTTATCCGGAGCCGGGCCCAGGGAAGCTTTCTTT.

This chain joins TRBV7-8 and TRBJ1-2, with D maybe TRBD1 (6 bases). CDR1 is SGHVS, CDR2 FQNEAQ, per germline. CDR3 length: 13 amino acids. Trimming took 2 bases from V and 8 from J, leaving 12 bases between them. The CDR3 is CASSLHRVDGYTF. The CDR3 nucleotides are TGTGCCAGCAGCTTACACAGGGTGGACGGCTACACCTTC.

This sequence joins TRBV11-1 and TRBJ2-6; perhaps TRBD1 as D (5 bases). Germline V gene lookup returns CDR1 SGHAT and CDR2 FQDESV (reference sequence). The V and J ends lost 2 bases and 4 bases respectively, with 12 bases between them. The length of the CDR3 is 16 residues. CDR3 sequence: CASSLRPGLGANVLTF. The CDR3 bases are TGTGCCAGCAGCTTAAGGCCAGGGCTAGGGGCCAACGTCCTGACTTTC.

Points on this clonotype: This may be a read error, as it is one base from a much larger clone. Since the CDR3 does not end with the conserved phenylalanine or tryptophan, this likely comes from a read error. The rearrangement uses TRBV4-2 and TRBJ2-7; a weak D match, TRBD2 (5 bases). CDR3 length equals 17 residues. Germline V gene lookup returns CDR1 LGHNA and CDR2 YNFKEQ. V was trimmed by 5 bases and J by 0 bases, leaving 20 bases between them. CDR3 region: CASSVRAAMGSSYEQYL. DNA of the CDR3: TGTGCCAGCAGCGTCCGGGCCGCCATGGGGAGCTCCTACGAGCAGTACCTC.

The genes are TRBV20-1 and TRBJ2-7; 15 nucleotides line up with TRBD2. This CDR3 has 16 amino acids. V lost 6 bases and J lost 5; bases outside the gene matches: 11. CDR1 DFQATT and CDR2 SNEGSKA come from the germline V gene (reference sequence). The CDR3 loop reads CSAHGLAGGVDNEQYF. CDR3 nucleotides: TGCAGTGCCCACGGACTAGCGGGAGGGGTTGACAACGAGCAGTACTTC.

This clonotype came up many times. The V gene is TRBV30, the J gene TRBJ2-7; perhaps TRBD2 as D (6 bases). This CDR3 has 15 amino acids. Germline loops: CDR1 GTSNPN, CDR2 SVGIG (reference sequence). V was trimmed by 1 base and J by 2 bases, leaving 15 bases between them. CDR3 bases: TGTGCCTGGAGTGGGGGTGGAGCGGGCACCTACGAGCAGTACTTC. This codes for CAWSGGGAGTYEQYF.

This clonotype was picked up a small number of times. This chain links TRBV7-7 with TRBJ2-2, with 8 bases identical to TRBD2. Germline loops: CDR1 SSHAT, CDR2 FNYEAQ (reference sequence). The CDR3 is 17 amino acids. J gave up 7 bases and V 2 bases, and 12 bases lay outside the gene matches. The chain's CDR3 is CASSLNPGTSVSGELFF. The CDR3 nucleotides read TGTGCCAGCAGCTTAAACCCCGGGACTAGTGTGAGCGGGGAGCTGTTTTTT.

This clonotype appeared many times. The J gene is TRBJ2-1, the V gene TRBV24-1; weak D call: TRBD2 (5 bases). V lost 3 bases and J lost 10, with 18 bases in between. Germline V gene sequence: CDR1 KGHDR, CDR2 SFDVKD. CDR3 length: 15 residues. CDR3 residues: CATSDPRLGGSEQFF. CDR3 nucleotide sequence: TGTGCCACCAGTGATCCTCGACTCGGCGGGTCGGAGCAGTTCTTC.

This chain connects TRBV25-1 to TRBJ2-5; 14 bases match TRBD2. The germline gives CDR1 MGHDK, CDR2 SYGVNS. V gave up 0 bases and J gave up 2 bases; unmatched junction bases: 8. This CDR3 has 19 residues. The CDR3 reads CASSEYRGLAGVVQETQYF. DNA of the CDR3: TGTGCCAGCAGTGAATATCGGGGACTAGCGGGGGTAGTACAAGAGACCCAGTACTTC. The entire variable domain, with the rest obtained from reference TRBV25-1 and TRBJ2-5, is as follows: EADIYQTPRYLVIGTGKKITLECSQTMGHDKMYWYQQDPGMELHLIHYSYGVNSTEKGDLSSESTVSRIRTEHFPLTLESARPSHTSQYLCASSEYRGLAGVVQETQYFGPGTRLLVL.

The chain has TRBV20-1 and TRBJ1-2, with 7 bases that match TRBD1. In germline, CDR1 is DFQATT, CDR2 SNEGSKA (reference sequence). V trimming: 3 bases; J trimming: 5 bases; junction bases outside the gene matches: 9. The CDR3 covers 14 residues. CDR3 sequence: CSASSQGGTYGYTF. The CDR3 region has the DNA TGCAGTGCTAGTAGCCAGGGGGGGACGTATGGCTACACCTTC.

This clonotype came up many times. V gene TRBV5-1 combines with J gene TRBJ2-5, with TRBD2 matching 9 bases. Germline V lookup: CDR1 SGHRS, CDR2 YFSETQ. The CDR3 length is 17 residues. J gave up 5 bases and V 2 bases, and 13 bases lay outside the gene matches. The CDR3 sequence is CASSFGISGRVVETQYF. The CDR3 DNA reads as TGCGCCAGCAGCTTTGGGATTAGCGGGAGAGTTGTGGAGACCCAGTACTTC.

Points on this clonotype: In this CDR3 the conserved last residue, phenylalanine or tryptophan, is missing, so a read error is likely. The chain carries TRBV14 and TRBJ1-5; no definite D call. Trimming stripped 1 base from V and 4 bases from J, with 5 bases between. Germline V CDR1 and CDR2: SGHDN, FVKESK. This CDR3 contains 13 residues. The CDR3 region is CASSQGMNQPQHL. The CDR3 DNA sequence: TGTGCCAGCAGCCAAGGAATGAATCAGCCCCAGCATCTT.

This clonotype showed up just a few times. This chain uses TRBV10-3 with TRBJ1-1; 8 bases are a match to TRBD1. Germline-derived CDR1 and CDR2 are ENHRY and SYGVKD. The CDR3 spans 14 residues. V was pared by 6 bases and J by 0 bases, with 3 bases of the junction left unmatched. The CDR3 sequence: CAIRPGGMNTEAFF. The CDR3 nucleotides read TGTGCCATCAGGCCAGGGGGCATGAACACTGAAGCTTTCTTT.

The J gene is TRBJ2-2, the V gene TRBV6-2 or TRBV6-3; D is tentatively TRBD1 or TRBD2 (5 bases each). Germline loops: CDR1 MNHEY, CDR2 SVGEGT. The V end was cut by 0 bases, the J end by 2 bases, with 13 bases between. The CDR3 has 17 amino acids. The CDR3 coding sequence is TGTGCCAGCAGTTACTCGGGACCCCTGACTAACACCGGGGAGCTGTTTTTT. As protein: CASSYSGPLTNTGELFF.